The 14 T cell receptor beta chains below come from one sample, sequenced in a study of T cells in Graves' hyperthyroidism and ophthalmopathy. RNA transcripts were the template for amplifying TCR beta CDR3 regions. TCR CDR3 regions were first amplified by RT-PCR with HTBI primers. TCRdb analysed the multiplex PCR reads with MiXCR anew, one entry per CDR3 protein. Here the sample spans a few hundred thousand distinct CDR3 sequences, about 15% being singletons. Sequencing used blood. The receptors here all came from a woman aged 40 to 50 with Graves' hyperthyroidism.

This clonotype was counted at least ten times. The V gene is TRBV28, the J gene TRBJ2-3, with 9 bases that match TRBD2. The trim removed 4 bases at V and 1 base at J, leaving 9 bases unmatched. The CDR3 length is 17 residues. The germline gives CDR1 MDHEN, CDR2 SYDVKM. This CDR3 is CASSSSLASGGTDTQYF. The CDR3 DNA reads as TGTGCCAGCAGTTCTTCTTTGGCTAGCGGGGGCACAGATACGCAGTATTTT.

This clonotype was counted ten times or more. Germline and junction disagree at one end, which may indicate a read error. The chain is built from TRBV7-7 and TRBJ2-5; the match to TRBD2 covers 8 bases. The CDR3 consists of 14 residues. Germline CDR1 is SSHAT and CDR2 is FNYEAQ (reference sequence). The CDR3 loop reads CASSPTAGGETQYF. In nucleotides, the CDR3 is TGTGCTAGCAGCCCCACTGCGGGAGGAGAGACCCAGTACTTC. The variable domain in full, with the rest retrieved from reference TRBV7-7 and TRBJ2-5, is GAGVSQSPRYKVTKRGQDVTLRCDPISSHATLYWYQQALGQGPEFLTYFNYEAQPDKSGLPSDRFSAERPEGSISTLTIQRTEQRDSAMYRCASSPTAGGETQYFGPGTRLLVL.

In this sample, this clonotype turned up many times. The rearrangement joins TRBV11-2 to TRBJ2-7; D is perhaps TRBD2 (6 bases). The CDR3 is 14 residues long. Trimming removed 0 bases at V and 0 bases at J, with 6 bases between. Germline V gives CDR1 SGHAT, CDR2 FQNNGV. The CDR3 DNA is TGTGCCAGCAGCTTAGAACTAGCCTCCTACGAGCAGTACTTC. Residues: CASSLELASYEQYF.

This clonotype was observed many times. The chain couples TRBV11-2 to TRBJ2-7; a possible D gene is TRBD2 (5 bases). Germline CDR1 reads SGHAT; CDR2 reads FQNNGV. The CDR3 length is 15 residues. Between the trimmed V and J ends, which lost 1 base and 1 base, there was a span of 11 bases. CDR3 sequence reads: CASSLGRTRSYEQYF. CDR3 DNA: TGTGCCAGCAGCTTAGGGAGGACGAGATCCTACGAGCAGTACTTC.

Concerning this clonotype itself: Since a much larger clone is just one base distant, this may be a read error. The chain has TRBV28 and TRBJ2-2, with TRBD1 identical over 11 bases. Germline values: CDR1 MDHEN, CDR2 SYDVKM. The CDR3 runs 22 residues. The junction had 25 bases not matched to a gene; V was cut back by 10 bases and J by 0 bases. This CDR3 is CANRASDWGTGGEGPNTGELFF. The CDR3 DNA follows: TGTGCCAACAGGGCCAGTGACTGGGGGACAGGGGGAGAGGGACCGAACACCGGGGAGCTGTTTTTT.

V is TRBV20-1 and J is TRBJ2-5; D unclear. Germline V lookup: CDR1 DFQATT, CDR2 SNEGSKA (reference sequence). Trimming took 4 bases from V and 5 from J, leaving 14 bases between them. CDR3 length equals 13 residues. This chain's CDR3 is CSANSSSRETQYF. CDR3 nucleotide sequence: TGCAGTGCTAATTCATCCTCCAGGGAGACCCAGTACTTC.

This clonotype was counted between two and nine times. This chain connects TRBV25-1 to TRBJ2-6; the D gene could be TRBD1 or TRBD2 (5 bases each). V was pared by 8 bases and J by 3 bases, with 20 bases between. Germline CDR1 is MGHDK and CDR2 is SYGVNS. The CDR3 extends over 17 amino acids. CDR3 region: CASQDSGPRGGANVLTF. The CDR3 nucleotides are TGTGCCAGCCAAGACTCGGGACCACGGGGTGGGGCCAACGTCCTGACTTTC.

The DNA of the CDR3 is TGTGCCAGCAGCCCCGGACGGCAAAATCAGCCCCAGCATTTT. Translated, it gives CASSPGRQNQPQHF. V and J are TRBV9 and TRBJ1-5; no clear D gene. Germline CDR1 and CDR2: SGDLS and YYNGEE. CDR3 length: 14 residues. V was shortened by 4 bases and J by 4 bases, with 12 bases between the two germline ends.

This clonotype was observed at least ten times. The gene calls are TRBV20-1 and TRBJ2-3, with TRBD2 matching over 8 bases. V gave up 1 base and J gave up 3 bases; unmatched junction bases: 6. Germline CDR1 reads DFQATT; CDR2 reads SNEGSKA (reference sequence). This CDR3 spans 15 amino acids. The CDR3 sequence: CSARAQREITDTQYF. In nucleotides, the CDR3 is TGCAGTGCTAGAGCCCAGCGGGAGATTACAGATACGCAGTATTTT.

This clonotype occurred many times. The V gene is TRBV28, the J gene TRBJ2-1; the match to TRBD2 covers 10 bases. CDR3 length equals 15 residues. V was pared by 3 bases and J by 8 bases, with 7 bases of the junction left unmatched. The germline CDR1 and CDR2 sequences are MDHEN and SYDVKM. CDR3 loop: CASSLPGLAFDEQFF. The CDR3 bases are TGTGCCAGCAGTTTGCCGGGACTAGCGTTCGATGAGCAGTTCTTC.

This clonotype was counted a few times. This rearrangement joins TRBV29-1 to TRBJ2-7; D is possibly TRBD1 (6 bases). V was shortened by 8 bases and J by 3 bases, with 14 bases between the two germline ends. The CDR3 is 12 residues long. Germline V gives CDR1 SQVTM, CDR2 ANQGSEA. CDR3 sequence reads: CSFRQANYEQYF. The CDR3 region has the DNA TGCAGCTTTAGACAGGCGAACTACGAGCAGTACTTC.

This clonotype was counted a few times. This CDR3 reads CASSQDRGQSHTDTQYF. As DNA, the CDR3 is TGTGCCAGCAGCCAAGATAGGGGACAGAGTCACACAGATACGCAGTATTTT. The chain carries TRBV14 and TRBJ2-3; 7 positions match TRBD1. The CDR3 runs 17 residues. Germline V gives CDR1 SGHDN, CDR2 FVKESK. Unmatched junction bases numbered 8, after V lost 0 bases and J lost 2 bases.

This clonotype showed up many times. V is TRBV7-8 and J is TRBJ2-7, with no clear D. Trimming took 5 bases from V and 5 from J, leaving 13 bases between them. The CDR3 covers 13 residues. Germline V lookup: CDR1 SGHVS, CDR2 FQNEAQ. The CDR3 nucleotides are TGTGCCAGCAGCGAAACGAAGGGAAACGAGCAGTACTTC. Translation: CASSETKGNEQYF.

This clonotype was recorded many times. This sequence joins TRBV4-1 and TRBJ2-1, with 8 bases matching TRBD2. Germline V gene lookup returns CDR1 MGHRA and CDR2 YSYEKL. V dropped 3 bases and J dropped 7; count of bases not matched to a gene: 8. This CDR3 is built from 15 residues. This CDR3 reads CASSHLGTSENEQFF. For the CDR3, the DNA is TGCGCCAGCAGCCACTTGGGGACTAGTGAGAATGAGCAGTTCTTC.